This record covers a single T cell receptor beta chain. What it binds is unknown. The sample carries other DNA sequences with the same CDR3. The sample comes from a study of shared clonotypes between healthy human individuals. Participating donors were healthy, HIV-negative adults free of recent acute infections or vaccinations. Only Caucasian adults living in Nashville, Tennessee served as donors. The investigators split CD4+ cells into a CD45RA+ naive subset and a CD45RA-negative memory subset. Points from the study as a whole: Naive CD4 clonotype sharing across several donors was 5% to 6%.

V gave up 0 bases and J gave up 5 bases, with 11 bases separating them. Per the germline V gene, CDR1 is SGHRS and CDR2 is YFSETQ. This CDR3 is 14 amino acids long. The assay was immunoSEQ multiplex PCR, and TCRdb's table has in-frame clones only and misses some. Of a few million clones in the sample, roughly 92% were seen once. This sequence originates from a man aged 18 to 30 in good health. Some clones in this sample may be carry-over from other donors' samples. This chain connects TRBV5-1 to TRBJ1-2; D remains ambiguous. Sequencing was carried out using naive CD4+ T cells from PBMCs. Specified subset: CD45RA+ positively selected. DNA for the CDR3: TGCGCCAGCAGCTTGGCGGCAGGTGATTATGGCTACACCTTC. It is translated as CASSLAAGDYGYTF.